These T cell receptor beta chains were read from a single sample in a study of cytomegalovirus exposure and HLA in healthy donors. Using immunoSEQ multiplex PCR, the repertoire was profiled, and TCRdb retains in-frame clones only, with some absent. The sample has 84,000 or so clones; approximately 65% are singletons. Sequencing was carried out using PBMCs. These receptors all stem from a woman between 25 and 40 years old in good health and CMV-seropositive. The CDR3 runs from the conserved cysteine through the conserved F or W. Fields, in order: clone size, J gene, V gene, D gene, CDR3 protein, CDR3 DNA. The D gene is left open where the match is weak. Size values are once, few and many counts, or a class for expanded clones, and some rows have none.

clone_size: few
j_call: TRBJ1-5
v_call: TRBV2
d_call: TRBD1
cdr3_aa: CASSEVTGGSNQPQHF
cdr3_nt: TGTGCCAGCAGTGAAGTAACAGGGGGGAGCAATCAGCCCCAGCATTTT

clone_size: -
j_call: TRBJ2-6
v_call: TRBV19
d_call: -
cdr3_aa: CASMTTGANVLTF
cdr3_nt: TGTGCCAGTATGACAACTGGGGCCAACGTCCTGACTTTC

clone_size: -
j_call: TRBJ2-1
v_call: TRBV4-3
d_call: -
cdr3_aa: CASSQVGGGETNEQFF
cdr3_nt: TGCGCCAGCAGCCAAGTAGGCGGGGGCGAAACCAATGAGCAGTTCTTC

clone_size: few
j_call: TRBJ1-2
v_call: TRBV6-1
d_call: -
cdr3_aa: CASSLRDRTERGYTF
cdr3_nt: TGTGCCAGCAGTCTGCGAGACAGGACGGAGCGTGGCTACACCTTC

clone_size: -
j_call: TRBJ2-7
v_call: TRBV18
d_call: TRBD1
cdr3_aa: CASSPDREEQYF
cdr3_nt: TGTGCCAGCTCTCCTGACAGGGAGGAGCAGTACTTC

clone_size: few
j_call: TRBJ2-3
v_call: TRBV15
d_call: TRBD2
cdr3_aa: CATSRDRLAGVTDTQYF
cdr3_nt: TGTGCCACCAGCAGAGATAGACTAGCGGGGGTCACAGATACGCAGTATTTT

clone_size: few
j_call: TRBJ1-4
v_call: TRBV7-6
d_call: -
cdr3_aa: CASSLFGEKLFF
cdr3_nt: TGTGCCAGCAGCTTATTCGGGGAAAAACTGTTTTTT

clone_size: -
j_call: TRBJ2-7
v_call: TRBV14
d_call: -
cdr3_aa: CASSQGRQETYEQYF
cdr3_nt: TGTGCCAGCAGCCAAGGGCGTCAGGAAACCTACGAGCAGTACTTC

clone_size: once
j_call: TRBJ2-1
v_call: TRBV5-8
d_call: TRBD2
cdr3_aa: CASSPGGIAGGRYNEQFF
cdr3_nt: TGTGCCAGCAGCCCCGGGGGGATAGCGGGGGGGCGATACAATGAGCAGTTCTTC

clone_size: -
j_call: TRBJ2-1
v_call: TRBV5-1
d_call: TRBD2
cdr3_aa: CASSFRTSGRNEQFF
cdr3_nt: TGCGCCAGCAGCTTCAGAACTAGCGGGAGGAATGAGCAGTTCTTC

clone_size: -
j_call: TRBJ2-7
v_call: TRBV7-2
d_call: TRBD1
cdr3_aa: CASSHNPGTGTYEQYF
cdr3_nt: TGTGCCAGCAGCCACAACCCCGGGACAGGAACCTACGAGCAGTACTTC

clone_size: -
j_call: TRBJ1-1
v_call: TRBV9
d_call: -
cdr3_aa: CASAPGVAMNTEAFF
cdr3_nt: TGTGCCAGCGCCCCAGGGGTGGCGATGAACACTGAAGCTTTCTTT

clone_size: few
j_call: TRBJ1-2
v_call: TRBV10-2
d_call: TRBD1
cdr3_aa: CASGNHRGYGYTF
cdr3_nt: TGCGCCAGCGGAAACCACAGGGGCTATGGCTACACCTTC

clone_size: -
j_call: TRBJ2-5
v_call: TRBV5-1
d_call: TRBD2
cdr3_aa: CASSTGLAGAQETQYF
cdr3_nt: TGCGCCAGCAGCACTGGACTAGCGGGGGCCCAAGAGACCCAGTACTTC

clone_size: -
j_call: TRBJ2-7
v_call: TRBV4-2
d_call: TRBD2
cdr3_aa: CASSQRTSGGPYEQYF
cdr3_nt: TGTGCCAGCAGCCAAAGGACTAGCGGGGGCCCCTACGAGCAGTACTTC

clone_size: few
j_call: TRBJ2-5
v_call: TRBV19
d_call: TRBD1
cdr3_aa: CASRPYIGQAPQETQYF
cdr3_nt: TGTGCCAGTAGGCCTTATATAGGACAGGCTCCGCAAGAGACCCAGTACTTC

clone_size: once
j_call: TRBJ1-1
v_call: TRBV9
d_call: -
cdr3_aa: CASSVGSVNTEAFF
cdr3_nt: TGTGCCAGCAGCGTAGGCAGCGTGAACACTGAAGCTTTCTTT

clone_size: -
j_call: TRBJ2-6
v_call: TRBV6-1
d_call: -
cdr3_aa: CACRDPSGANVLTF
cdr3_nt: TGTGCCTGCCGAGATCCCTCTGGGGCCAACGTCCTGACTTTC

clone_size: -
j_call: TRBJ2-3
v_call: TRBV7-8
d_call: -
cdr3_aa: CASSFSGPTDTQYF
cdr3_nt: TGTGCCAGCAGCTTTAGCGGACCCACAGATACGCAGTATTTT

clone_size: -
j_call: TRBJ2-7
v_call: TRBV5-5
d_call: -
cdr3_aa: CASSLFTYEQYF
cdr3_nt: TGTGCCAGCAGCTTGTTCACCTACGAGCAGTACTTC

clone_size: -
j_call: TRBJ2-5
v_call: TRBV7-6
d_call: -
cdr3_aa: CASTMTSVETQYF
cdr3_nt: TGTGCCAGCACCATGACTAGTGTAGAGACCCAGTACTTC

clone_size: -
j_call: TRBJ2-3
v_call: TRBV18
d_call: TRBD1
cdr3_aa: CASSPWTGIGADTQYF
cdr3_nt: TGTGCCAGCTCACCCTGGACAGGGATAGGCGCAGATACGCAGTATTTT

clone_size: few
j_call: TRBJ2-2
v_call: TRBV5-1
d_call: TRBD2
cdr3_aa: CASSPLAGANTGELFF
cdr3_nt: TGCGCCAGCAGCCCTCTTGCGGGGGCGAACACCGGGGAGCTGTTTTTT

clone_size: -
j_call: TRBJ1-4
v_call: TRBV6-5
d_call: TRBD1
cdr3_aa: CASSWGQGNEKLFF
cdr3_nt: TGTGCCAGCAGTTGGGGACAGGGTAACGAAAAACTGTTTTTT